Listed below are T cell receptor beta chains from one sample, sequenced in a study of CD8+ T cells in alopecia areata. The method was immunoSEQ multiplex PCR; TCRdb's version includes in-frame clones alone and lacks a portion of them. The sample carries just over 150,000 clones, 40% to 65% recorded once. Sample: CD8+ T cells sorted from blood, taken at week 0. The receptors derive from a human donor with alopecia areata. CDR3s include the opening cysteine and the closing phenylalanine or tryptophan. D genes are given only for firm matches. Rows give clone size only sometimes, using once, few, many, or a class for an expanded clone.

j_gene: TRBJ1-1; abundance: -; d_gene: TRBD1; v_gene: TRBV13; CDR3aa: CASSEGTATEAFF; CDR3nt: TGTGCCAGCAGTGAAGGGACAGCAACTGAAGCTTTCTTT
j_gene: TRBJ2-7; abundance: -; d_gene: -; v_gene: TRBV13; CDR3aa: CASSDRDSYEQYF; CDR3nt: TGTGCCAGCAGCGACCGGGACTCCTACGAGCAGTACTTC
j_gene: TRBJ2-7; abundance: few; d_gene: -; v_gene: TRBV30; CDR3aa: CASGSGSEQYF; CDR3nt: TGTGCCTCCGGATCAGGCAGCGAGCAGTACTTC
j_gene: TRBJ2-3; abundance: -; d_gene: -; v_gene: TRBV29-1; CDR3aa: CSVEEGQGQYF; CDR3nt: TGCAGCGTTGAGGAGGGGCAGGGGCAGTATTTT
j_gene: TRBJ2-1; abundance: few; d_gene: TRBD2; v_gene: TRBV6-1; CDR3aa: CASSDERGPYNEQFF; CDR3nt: TGTGCCAGCAGTGATGAGCGGGGGCCTTACAATGAGCAGTTCTTC
j_gene: TRBJ1-2; abundance: -; d_gene: TRBD1; v_gene: TRBV4-1; CDR3aa: CATHPGQGGYGYTF; CDR3nt: TGCGCCACACATCCGGGACAGGGGGGCTATGGCTACACCTTC
j_gene: TRBJ2-7; abundance: few; d_gene: -; v_gene: TRBV9; CDR3aa: CASSVATGAYEQYF; CDR3nt: TGTGCCAGCAGCGTAGCGACCGGCGCCTACGAGCAGTACTTC
j_gene: TRBJ2-3; abundance: few; d_gene: -; v_gene: TRBV28; CDR3aa: CASSPPSGQFTDTQYF; CDR3nt: TGTGCCAGCAGTCCCCCGAGCGGACAGTTCACAGATACGCAGTATTTT
j_gene: TRBJ1-2; abundance: -; d_gene: -; v_gene: TRBV30; CDR3aa: CAWSPGQGYGYTF; CDR3nt: TGTGCCTGGAGTCCCGGGCAGGGATATGGCTACACCTTC
j_gene: TRBJ2-5; abundance: -; d_gene: -; v_gene: TRBV5-1; CDR3aa: CASNLEETQYF; CDR3nt: TGCGCCAGCAATCTGGAAGAGACCCAGTACTTC
j_gene: TRBJ2-7; abundance: -; d_gene: -; v_gene: TRBV4-1; CDR3aa: CASSQLPNRVEDEQYF; CDR3nt: TGCGCCAGCAGCCAATTACCCAACAGGGTAGAAGACGAGCAGTACTTC
j_gene: TRBJ1-4; abundance: -; d_gene: -; v_gene: TRBV12-5; CDR3aa: CASGLSSTNEKLFF; CDR3nt: TGTGCTAGTGGTTTAAGCTCAACTAATGAAAAACTGTTTTTT
j_gene: TRBJ2-3; abundance: -; d_gene: TRBD2; v_gene: TRBV7-9; CDR3aa: CASSPSGISTDTQYF; CDR3nt: TGTGCCAGCAGCCCTAGCGGTATAAGCACAGATACGCAGTATTTT
j_gene: TRBJ2-5; abundance: -; d_gene: -; v_gene: TRBV6-5; CDR3aa: CASSYGEGGETQYF; CDR3nt: TGTGCCAGCAGTTACGGGGAAGGGGGAGAGACCCAGTACTTC
j_gene: TRBJ1-1; abundance: -; d_gene: -; v_gene: TRBV29-1; CDR3aa: CSVWRNTEAFF; CDR3nt: TGCAGCGTTTGGCGGAACACTGAAGCTTTCTTT
j_gene: TRBJ2-2; abundance: few; d_gene: -; v_gene: TRBV25-1; CDR3aa: CASSDGTWTARNTGELFF; CDR3nt: TGTGCCAGCAGTGATGGGACATGGACAGCAAGGAACACCGGGGAGCTGTTTTTT
j_gene: TRBJ2-1; abundance: once; d_gene: TRBD2; v_gene: TRBV2; CDR3aa: CASSGTSHEQFF; CDR3nt: TGTGCCAGCAGTGGGACTAGCCATGAGCAGTTCTTC
j_gene: TRBJ2-1; abundance: few; d_gene: TRBD1; v_gene: TRBV6-6; CDR3aa: CASSPGTGGSNEQFF; CDR3nt: TGTGCCAGCAGCCCCGGGACAGGGGGGAGCAATGAGCAGTTCTTC
j_gene: TRBJ2-3; abundance: -; d_gene: -; v_gene: TRBV14; CDR3aa: CASKPQRIFTDTQYF; CDR3nt: TGTGCCAGCAAACCACAGCGGATTTTCACAGATACGCAGTATTTT
j_gene: TRBJ2-1; abundance: -; d_gene: -; v_gene: TRBV4-3; CDR3aa: CASSQERGREQFF; CDR3nt: TGCGCCAGCAGCCAAGAGCGTGGTAGAGAGCAGTTCTTC
j_gene: TRBJ2-2; abundance: -; d_gene: TRBD1; v_gene: TRBV4-3; CDR3aa: CASSQDRGLTGELFF; CDR3nt: TGCGCCAGCAGCCAAGACAGGGGGCTCACCGGGGAGCTGTTTTTT
j_gene: TRBJ2-7; abundance: few; d_gene: -; v_gene: TRBV15; CDR3aa: CATSSGRAVGVPPEDEQYF; CDR3nt: TGTGCCACCAGCAGTGGCCGGGCAGTCGGTGTTCCCCCAGAGGACGAGCAGTACTTC
j_gene: TRBJ2-7; abundance: few; d_gene: -; v_gene: TRBV4-3; CDR3aa: CASSPGPSSYEQYF; CDR3nt: TGCGCCAGCAGCCCTGGTCCCAGCTCCTACGAGCAGTACTTC
j_gene: TRBJ2-7; abundance: -; d_gene: -; v_gene: TRBV5-6; CDR3aa: CASSLGQNSYEQYF; CDR3nt: TGTGCCAGCAGCCTCGGACAGAATTCCTACGAGCAGTACTTC
j_gene: TRBJ2-6; abundance: -; d_gene: -; v_gene: TRBV29-1; CDR3aa: CSVRDGANVLTF; CDR3nt: TGCAGCGTCCGGGATGGGGCCAACGTCCTGACTTTC
j_gene: TRBJ2-1; abundance: few; d_gene: TRBD2; v_gene: TRBV5-1; CDR3aa: CASSSGTSGDNEQFF; CDR3nt: TGCGCCAGCAGCTCCGGGACTAGCGGGGACAATGAGCAGTTCTTC
j_gene: TRBJ1-1; abundance: -; d_gene: TRBD1; v_gene: TRBV12-5; CDR3aa: CASGLDRGTEAFF; CDR3nt: TGTGCTAGTGGTTTGGACAGGGGCACTGAAGCTTTCTTT
j_gene: TRBJ1-2; abundance: -; d_gene: -; v_gene: TRBV7-9; CDR3aa: CASSFSDFYGYTF; CDR3nt: TGTGCCAGCAGCTTTTCAGATTTCTATGGCTACACCTTC
j_gene: TRBJ2-1; abundance: -; d_gene: TRBD2; v_gene: TRBV13; CDR3aa: CASSSIRTSRHEQFF; CDR3nt: TGTGCCAGCAGCTCCATAAGGACTAGTAGGCATGAGCAGTTCTTC
j_gene: TRBJ2-7; abundance: few; d_gene: -; v_gene: TRBV25-1; CDR3aa: CASSQGGDREQYF; CDR3nt: TGTGCCAGCAGTCAAGGGGGGGATCGGGAGCAGTACTTC
j_gene: TRBJ1-2; abundance: -; d_gene: TRBD1; v_gene: TRBV30; CDR3aa: CAWTLTGGHYTF; CDR3nt: TGTGCCTGGACACTGACAGGGGGGCACTACACCTTC
j_gene: TRBJ2-1; abundance: -; d_gene: TRBD2; v_gene: TRBV4-1; CDR3aa: CASSQEGTSGVDEQFF; CDR3nt: TGCGCCAGCAGCCAAGAAGGGACTAGCGGGGTCGATGAGCAGTTCTTC
j_gene: TRBJ1-1; abundance: -; d_gene: -; v_gene: TRBV13; CDR3aa: CASSLIGVNTEAFF; CDR3nt: TGTGCCAGCAGCTTAATAGGAGTGAACACTGAAGCTTTCTTT
j_gene: TRBJ1-4; abundance: few; d_gene: -; v_gene: TRBV19; CDR3aa: CASSSRRGLFF; CDR3nt: TGTGCCAGTAGTAGCCGCCGGGGACTGTTTTTT
j_gene: TRBJ2-6; abundance: -; d_gene: -; v_gene: TRBV5-6; CDR3aa: CASSIGSGANVLTF; CDR3nt: TGTGCCAGCAGCATCGGCTCTGGGGCCAACGTCCTGACTTTC
j_gene: TRBJ2-1; abundance: -; d_gene: -; v_gene: TRBV4-1; CDR3aa: CASSQEGNRPRDEQFF; CDR3nt: TGCGCCAGCAGCCAAGAGGGGAATAGGCCACGGGATGAGCAGTTCTTC
j_gene: TRBJ2-6; abundance: -; d_gene: TRBD1; v_gene: TRBV5-6; CDR3aa: CASSPGGSGANVLTF; CDR3nt: TGTGCCAGCAGCCCAGGGGGCTCTGGGGCCAACGTCCTGACTTTC
j_gene: TRBJ2-7; abundance: -; d_gene: TRBD1; v_gene: TRBV29-1; CDR3aa: CSVEGLGTGDAYEQYF; CDR3nt: TGCAGCGTTGAAGGGCTTGGGACAGGGGACGCCTACGAGCAGTACTTC
j_gene: TRBJ2-5; abundance: -; d_gene: -; v_gene: TRBV12-5; CDR3aa: CASGPTVGETQYF; CDR3nt: TGTGCTAGTGGTCCGACAGTTGGGGAGACCCAGTACTTC
j_gene: TRBJ2-6; abundance: few; d_gene: -; v_gene: TRBV30; CDR3aa: CAWSAGSGANVLTF; CDR3nt: TGTGCCTGGAGCGCAGGGTCTGGGGCCAACGTCCTGACTTTC
j_gene: TRBJ2-1; abundance: -; d_gene: TRBD2; v_gene: TRBV9; CDR3aa: CASSAGTSRENEQFF; CDR3nt: TGTGCCAGCAGCGCCGGGACTAGTCGGGAAAATGAGCAGTTCTTC
j_gene: TRBJ2-7; abundance: few; d_gene: -; v_gene: TRBV29-1; CDR3aa: CSKRRRSSGEQYF; CDR3nt: TGCAGCAAACGGAGGAGGTCCTCCGGTGAGCAGTACTTC
j_gene: TRBJ2-7; abundance: -; d_gene: -; v_gene: TRBV14; CDR3aa: CASSHGSYEQYF; CDR3nt: TGTGCCAGCAGCCATGGGAGCTACGAGCAGTACTTC
j_gene: TRBJ2-3; abundance: -; d_gene: -; v_gene: TRBV21-1; CDR3aa: CASSAIQPSTDTQYF; CDR3nt: TGTGCCAGCAGCGCGATCCAACCTAGCACAGATACGCAGTATTTT
j_gene: TRBJ1-1; abundance: -; d_gene: -; v_gene: TRBV25-1; CDR3aa: CASSELSLADVEDTEAFF; CDR3nt: TGTGCCAGCAGTGAACTGTCCCTTGCAGATGTCGAGGACACTGAAGCTTTCTTT
j_gene: TRBJ2-3; abundance: -; d_gene: -; v_gene: TRBV30; CDR3aa: CAWSGVASTDTQYF; CDR3nt: TGTGCCTGGAGCGGGGTTGCTAGCACAGATACGCAGTATTTT
j_gene: TRBJ2-3; abundance: -; d_gene: TRBD2; v_gene: TRBV7-9; CDR3aa: CASSLGTRVHF; CDR3nt: TGTGCCAGCAGCTTGGGGACTAGGGTACATTTT
j_gene: TRBJ2-1; abundance: few; d_gene: -; v_gene: TRBV25-1; CDR3aa: CASRLSYNEQFF; CDR3nt: TGTGCCAGCAGGCTCTCCTACAATGAGCAGTTCTTC
j_gene: TRBJ2-5; abundance: -; d_gene: -; v_gene: TRBV13; CDR3aa: CASSPRGGQETQYF; CDR3nt: TGTGCCAGCAGCCCTAGGGGGGGACAAGAGACCCAGTACTTC
j_gene: TRBJ2-2; abundance: few; d_gene: -; v_gene: TRBV6-4; CDR3aa: CASRDSLAHTGELFF; CDR3nt: TGTGCCAGCAGAGACTCCTTGGCACACACCGGGGAGCTGTTTTTT
j_gene: TRBJ1-2; abundance: few; d_gene: TRBD1; v_gene: TRBV23-1; CDR3aa: CASSQSGQSVYYGYTF; CDR3nt: TGCGCCAGCAGTCAATCGGGACAGAGCGTTTACTATGGCTACACCTTC
j_gene: TRBJ2-1; abundance: many; d_gene: TRBD2; v_gene: TRBV29-1; CDR3aa: CSVEVVGGDNEQFF; CDR3nt: TGCAGCGTTGAAGTTGTTGGGGGGGACAATGAGCAGTTCTTC
j_gene: TRBJ2-2; abundance: -; d_gene: -; v_gene: TRBV30; CDR3aa: CAWSGQSNTGELFF; CDR3nt: TGTGCCTGGAGTGGCCAGTCGAACACCGGGGAGCTGTTTTTT
j_gene: TRBJ2-3; abundance: -; d_gene: TRBD1; v_gene: TRBV30; CDR3aa: CAWRAGTAMTDTQYF; CDR3nt: TGTGCCTGGAGAGCCGGGACAGCAATGACAGATACGCAGTATTTT
j_gene: TRBJ1-2; abundance: -; d_gene: -; v_gene: TRBV2; CDR3aa: CASSEVVSTGVGYTF; CDR3nt: TGTGCCAGCAGTGAGGTCGTGTCGACGGGGGTAGGCTACACCTTC
j_gene: TRBJ2-7; abundance: -; d_gene: TRBD2; v_gene: TRBV7-2; CDR3aa: CASSLFGGSSYEQYF; CDR3nt: TGTGCCAGCAGCTTATTCGGGGGGAGCTCCTACGAGCAGTACTTC